This T cell receptor beta chain was documented in a study of identical twins. Study-wide findings and caveats: Fewer insertions were carried by abundant cord blood beta clonotypes, but none was seen in memory repertoires.

The ends were cut back, 0 bases at V and 1 base at J, with 15 bases in the middle. Germline values: CDR1 SGHAT, CDR2 FQNNGV. The CDR3 contains 17 residues. In TCRdb, the 5' RACE reads were re-called with MiXCR into one record per CDR3 protein. This sample has 650,000 to 750,000 distinct CDR3 sequences, with 21% found just once. There are many counts of this clonotype. Its specificity is not known. These data are also associated with another study on T cells expressing NK-cell markers. That investigation notes: Dominant NKG2C+ clonotypes made up roughly 1.0-8% of CD8+ T cells in roughly 6 donors.

V usage is TRBV11-2 and J usage is TRBJ2-5; possible D gene TRBD2, 5 bases. The source material was PBMCs. This TCR was recovered from a woman younger than 35 in good health. CDR3 region: CASSLDYEARVQETQYF. The CDR3 nucleotides read TGTGCCAGCAGCTTAGATTATGAGGCGAGGGTCCAAGAGACCCAGTACTTC.